The rows below give T cell receptor beta chains drawn from one sample of a study of blood T cell repertoires in COVID-19. Libraries were prepared by immunoSEQ multiplex PCR; TCRdb keeps only in-frame clonotypes and omits some of them. The sample contains about 150,000 clones, roughly four fifths of which appear only once. Sequences were obtained from peripheral blood. Receptors originate from a woman at least 80 years old with acute or convalescent COVID-19. CDR3s include the opening cysteine and the closing phenylalanine or tryptophan. A D gene is named only where the DNA matches it firmly. The size field is filled for only some rows; it gives once, few, many or a size class.

>TRBJ2-1|TRBV5-5|.|TRBD2
TGTGCCAGCAGCATGCTAGCGGGGGCCAAATCTTCCTACAATGAGCAGTTCTTC
CASSMLAGAKSSYNEQFF
>TRBJ2-2|TRBV7-9|.|.
TGTGCCAGCAGCTTAGCGGTCGGAAGGACAGTGACCACCGGGGAGCTGTTTTTT
CASSLAVGRTVTTGELFF
>TRBJ1-2|TRBV9|.|TRBD1
TGTGCCAGCAGCGTATCGACAGGGAACTATGGCTACACCTTC
CASSVSTGNYGYTF
>TRBJ2-7|TRBV27|.|TRBD2
TGTGCCAGCTCCGTACGAGCGGGGGGGTCCCGCGAGCAGTACTTC
CASSVRAGGSREQYF
>TRBJ1-5|TRBV7-8|.|.
TGTGCCAGCAGACTTGGCGGGGGGGGGCTTAGCAATCAGCCCCAGCATTTT
CASRLGGGGLSNQPQHF
>TRBJ2-5|TRBV3-1/TRBV3-2|.|TRBD2
TGTGCCAGCACCACTAGCGGGAGAAGGGAGACCCAGTACTTC
CASTTSGRRETQYF
>TRBJ2-7|TRBV6-2/TRBV6-3|few|.
TGTGCCAGCAGTTACCCTACTGGGACATTCCACTACGAGCAGTACTTC
CASSYPTGTFHYEQYF
>TRBJ1-2|TRBV7-2|.|TRBD1
TGTGCCAGCAGCTTAGGCAACAGGGGGAATGGCTACACCTTC
CASSLGNRGNGYTF
>TRBJ1-2|TRBV5-4|.|TRBD1
TGTGCCAGCAGCTTGCTCGGACAGGGGATGGAGGCGGGCTACACCTTC
CASSLLGQGMEAGYTF
>TRBJ2-7|TRBV2|.|.
TGTGCCAGCAGAGGGGCCGCCTACGAGCAGTACTTC
CASRGAAYEQYF
>TRBJ2-3|TRBV4-3|once|TRBD2
TGCGCCAGCAGCCAAGAAAATCTGGCTAGCGGGGGGCAGATTCGCCCGCAGTATTTT
CASSQENLASGGQIRPQYF
>TRBJ1-1|TRBV6-6|.|.
TGTGCCAGCAGCTCGTCGAATACAGGGAAGGCTGAAGCTTTCTTT
CASSSSNTGKAEAFF
>TRBJ2-7|TRBV4-1|.|.
TGCGCCAGCAGCCAGATACTAGCAACCGAGCAGTACTTC
CASSQILATEQYF
>TRBJ1-2|TRBV29-1|.|.
TGCAGCGTTGAACCCCGGGTGGGCTATGGCTACACCTTC
CSVEPRVGYGYTF
>TRBJ2-3|TRBV15|.|.
TGTGCCACCAGCGGCCTTGGAGGCGGGGCAGATACGCAGTATTTT
CATSGLGGGADTQYF
>TRBJ1-2|TRBV18|.|.
TGTGCCAGCTCACCTACAGGGCAAGGCTACACCTTC
CASSPTGQGYTF
>TRBJ1-5|TRBV19|once|.
TGTGCCAGTAGTAGGAGGGACCCCTGGGAGCCCCAGCATTTT
CASSRRDPWEPQHF
>TRBJ2-7|TRBV9|.|.
TGTGCCAGCAGCCTAGGGGGGCGATCCGAGCAGTACTTC
CASSLGGRSEQYF
>TRBJ2-7|TRBV6-5|few|.
TGTGCCAGCAGTTACGGGGGCCCCTACGAGCAGTACTTC
CASSYGGPYEQYF
>TRBJ2-1|TRBV24-1|.|.
TGTGCCACCGGGCAGGGAGGCTCCTACAATGAGCAGTTCTTC
CATGQGGSYNEQFF
>TRBJ1-1|TRBV5-4|few|.
TGTGCCAGCAGTTCGGACAGCCAGTGGGTGAACACTGAAGCTTTCTTT
CASSSDSQWVNTEAFF
>TRBJ1-6|TRBV27|.|.
TGTGCCAGCAGGGTAACCGGGACATCTTATACACCCCTCCACTTT
CASRVTGTSYTPLHF
>TRBJ2-1|TRBV6-5|.|TRBD2
TGTGCCAGCAGGGCTAGCGGGGGAAACAATGAGCAGTTCTTC
CASRASGGNNEQFF
>TRBJ2-7|TRBV28|.|TRBD1
TGTGCCAGCAGAGTACCGGGACAGCCCTGGTACGAGCAGTACTTC
CASRVPGQPWYEQYF
>TRBJ1-1|TRBV6-5|.|TRBD1
TGTGCCAGCAGTTCCCAGGGGGCTGGGGCTTTCTTT
CASSSQGAGAFF
>TRBJ1-2|TRBV19|.|TRBD1
TGTGCCAGTAGTAAAGGCTCTCCGGGACAGGGTGACTATGGCTACACCTTC
CASSKGSPGQGDYGYTF
>TRBJ1-4|TRBV9|.|TRBD1
TGTGCCAGCAGCGAGGCAGGGGGCGCGGGAGAAAAACTGTTTTTT
CASSEAGGAGEKLFF
>TRBJ2-2|TRBV4-1|.|TRBD2
TGCGCCAGCAGCCAAGAAGGGCTAGCGGGAGGGACCGGGGAGCTGTTTTTT
CASSQEGLAGGTGELFF
>TRBJ1-6|TRBV28|.|TRBD1
TGTGCCAGCAGTCCTAGACAGGGACTCTATAATTCACCCCTCCACTTT
CASSPRQGLYNSPLHF
>TRBJ2-7|TRBV7-9|.|TRBD2
TGTGCCAGCAGCTTAACTAGCGGGGCCTACGAAGAGCAGTACTTC
CASSLTSGAYEEQYF
>TRBJ1-4|TRBV7-9|.|TRBD1
TGTGCCAGCAGCTTAGTGGGACAGGGGGATGAAAAACTGTTTTTT
CASSLVGQGDEKLFF
>TRBJ2-1|TRBV5-1|.|.
TGCGCCAGCAGCCAAGATAGACTAGGGTCCTACAATGAGCAGTTCTTC
CASSQDRLGSYNEQFF
>TRBJ1-2|TRBV4-3|.|.
TGCGCCAGCAGCCAAGGTCTCGGTCCCAACTATGGCTACACCTTC
CASSQGLGPNYGYTF
>TRBJ1-2|TRBV29-1|.|TRBD1
TGCAGCGCCCAGAGGGACAGGGACTATGGCTACACCTTC
CSAQRDRDYGYTF
>TRBJ1-5|TRBV2|.|TRBD1
TGTGCCAGCAGTGAAACTTTCTGGCAGGGGGAATTTAGCAATCAGCCCCAGCATTTT
CASSETFWQGEFSNQPQHF
>TRBJ1-1|TRBV9|.|TRBD1
TGTGCCAGCAGCCCCCGGGGGACAGCTGATGAAGCTTTCTTT
CASSPRGTADEAFF
>TRBJ1-6|TRBV28|.|TRBD1
TGTGCCAGCAGTCCAAGGACAGGGGGAAATTCACCCCTCCACTTT
CASSPRTGGNSPLHF
>TRBJ1-5|TRBV7-2|.|TRBD1
TGTGCCAGCAGCTTATTAGGGGGCGGCAATCAGCCCCAGCATTTT
CASSLLGGGNQPQHF
>TRBJ1-5|TRBV2|.|TRBD1
TGTGCCAGCAGCTGGCAGGGGGGAGGAGGAGGCGGGAATCAGCCCCAGCATTTT
CASSWQGGGGGGNQPQHF
>TRBJ1-5|TRBV3-1/TRBV3-2|.|.
TGTGCCAGCAGCCAAGCAGGGCGCAATCAGCCCCAGCATTTT
CASSQAGRNQPQHF
>TRBJ1-6|TRBV27|.|.
TGTGCCAGCAGTTCTATTGGGAATACAGGGAATTCACCCCTCCACTTT
CASSSIGNTGNSPLHF
>TRBJ2-1|TRBV25-1|.|TRBD2
TGTGCCAGCAGGGCAGAATCGGGACTAGCCTCGGATGAGCAGTTCTTC
CASRAESGLASDEQFF
>TRBJ2-2|TRBV3-1/TRBV3-2|.|.
TGTGCCAGCAGTCATAACACCGGGGAGCTGTTTTTT
CASSHNTGELFF
>TRBJ2-7|TRBV12-3/TRBV12-4|.|.
TGTGCCAGCAGTTACCGGGACACACATCGGCAGTACTTC
CASSYRDTHRQYF
>TRBJ2-1|TRBV5-4|.|.
TGTGCCAGCAGCTTCGGAGTATACAATGAGCAGTTCTTC
CASSFGVYNEQFF
>TRBJ2-1|TRBV3-1/TRBV3-2|few|TRBD2
TGTGCCAGCAGCCTCGGGAGCGGGACGGGCAATGAGCAGTTCTTC
CASSLGSGTGNEQFF
>TRBJ1-1|TRBV5-1|.|.
TGCGCCAGCAGCCCGGGATGGGTCACCTCAAGGGAGCCTGAAGCTTTCTTT
CASSPGWVTSREPEAFF
>TRBJ2-1|TRBV30|.|TRBD2
TGTGCCTGGAGCCTGGGACTAGCGGGATACAATGAGCAGTTCTTC
CAWSLGLAGYNEQFF
>TRBJ1-1|TRBV30|.|.
TGTGCCTGGAGTTTTCAGGGTAACACTGAAGCTTTCTTT
CAWSFQGNTEAFF